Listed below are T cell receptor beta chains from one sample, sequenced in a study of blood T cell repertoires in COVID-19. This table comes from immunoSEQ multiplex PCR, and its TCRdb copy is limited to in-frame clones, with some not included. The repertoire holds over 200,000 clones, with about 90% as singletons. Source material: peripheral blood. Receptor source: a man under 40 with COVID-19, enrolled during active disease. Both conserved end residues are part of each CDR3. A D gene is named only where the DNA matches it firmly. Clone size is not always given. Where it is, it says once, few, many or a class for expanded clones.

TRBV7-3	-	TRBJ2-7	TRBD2	TGTGCCAGCAGCCGGGTAGCGGGGGCCCCATCCTACGAGCAGTACTTC	CASSRVAGAPSYEQYF
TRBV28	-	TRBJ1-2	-	TGTGCCAGCAGTTTGTCAGGGGCTAACTATGGCTACACCTTC	CASSLSGANYGYTF
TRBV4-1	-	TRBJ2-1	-	TGCGCCAGCAGCCAGGACTGGGCGGGGCATCCTGCCTACAATGAGCAGTTCTTC	CASSQDWAGHPAYNEQFF
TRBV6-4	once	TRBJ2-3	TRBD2	TGTGCCAGCAGTGTAGGCGGGGGGAACACAGATACGCAGTATTTT	CASSVGGGNTDTQYF
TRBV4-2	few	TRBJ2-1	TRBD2	TGTGCCAGCAGCCAAGCTAGCGGGGGTTCTGGCTATGAGCAGTTCTTC	CASSQASGGSGYEQFF
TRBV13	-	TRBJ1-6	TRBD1	TGTGCCAGCAGCTTCTCGGACAGGAATAATTCACCCCTCCACTTT	CASSFSDRNNSPLHF
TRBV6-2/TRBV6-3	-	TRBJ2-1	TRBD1	TGTGCCAGCAGTTACTCAACAGGGGGCAATGAGCAGTTCTTC	CASSYSTGGNEQFF
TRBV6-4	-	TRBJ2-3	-	TGTGCCAGCAGTCCAGGGGACGCTAGCACAGATACGCAGTATTTT	CASSPGDASTDTQYF
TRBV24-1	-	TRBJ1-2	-	TGTGCCACCAGTGACTCCCGGACTCCGGGCTACACCTTC	CATSDSRTPGYTF
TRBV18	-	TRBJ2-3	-	TGTGCCAGCTCACCATCGTTGCAAACCCTTGCCAGAGATACGCAGTATTTT	CASSPSLQTLARDTQYF
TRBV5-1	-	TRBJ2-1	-	TGCGCCAGCAGCTTGGAAGGGAGCGATGAGCAGTTCTTC	CASSLEGSDEQFF
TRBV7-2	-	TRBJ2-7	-	TGTGCCAGCAGCTTTGGGACACCAACCTACGAGCAGTACTTC	CASSFGTPTYEQYF
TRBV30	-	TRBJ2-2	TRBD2	TGTGCCTGGAGTGGACTAGCGGGAGAGACGAACACCGGGGAGCTGTTTTTT	CAWSGLAGETNTGELFF
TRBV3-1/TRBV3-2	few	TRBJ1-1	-	TGTGCCAGCAGCCCAGTGGACAGTAACACTGAAGCTTTCTTT	CASSPVDSNTEAFF
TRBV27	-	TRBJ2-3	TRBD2	TGTGCCAGCAGTTTTTGGCTAGCGGGATTAGATACGCAGTATTTT	CASSFWLAGLDTQYF
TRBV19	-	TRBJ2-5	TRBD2	TGTGCCAGTAGTATCCTAGCGGGAGGGCAGGAGACCCAGTACTTC	CASSILAGGQETQYF
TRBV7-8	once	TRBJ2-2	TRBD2	TGTGCCAGCAGCCACCGACTAGCGGGGACCGGGGAGCTGTTTTTT	CASSHRLAGTGELFF
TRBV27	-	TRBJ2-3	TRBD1	TGTGCCAGCAGTTTCGGTGTGACAGGGGGCACAGATACGCAGTATTTT	CASSFGVTGGTDTQYF
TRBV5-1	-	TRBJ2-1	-	TGCGCCAGCAGCTTGGGGGGGCGCAGCTCCTACAATGAGCAGTTCTTC	CASSLGGRSSYNEQFF
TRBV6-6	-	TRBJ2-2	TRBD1	TGTGCCAGCAGGGGACAGTACCTCACCGGGGAGCTGTTTTTT	CASRGQYLTGELFF
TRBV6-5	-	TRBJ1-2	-	TGTGCCAGCAGTTACGGACATGACTCCCTCTATGGCTACACCTTC	CASSYGHDSLYGYTF
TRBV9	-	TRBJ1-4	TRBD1	TGTGCCAGCAGCGTATTCCCGGGATCTGGGACAGGAGATAATGAAAAACTGTTTTTT	CASSVFPGSGTGDNEKLFF
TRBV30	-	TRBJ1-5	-	TGTGCCTGGAGTGGCAGGGGAGTTATGAGCAATCAGCCCCAGCATTTT	CAWSGRGVMSNQPQHF
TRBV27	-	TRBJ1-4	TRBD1	TGTGCCAGCGGAGACAGGGGGTTTGAAAAACTGTTTTTT	CASGDRGFEKLFF
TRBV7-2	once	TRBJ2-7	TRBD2	TGTGCCAGCAGCTTAGCTAGCGGGGGAGCCTACGAGCAGTACTTC	CASSLASGGAYEQYF
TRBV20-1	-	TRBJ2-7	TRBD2	TGCAGTGCTAGTGGGGGACTAGCGGTCTACGAGCAGTACTTC	CSASGGLAVYEQYF
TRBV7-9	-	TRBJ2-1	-	TGTGCTGTTAAGGAGATCTCTGAGCAGTTCTTC	CAVKEISEQFF
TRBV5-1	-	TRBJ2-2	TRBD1	TGCGCCAGCAGCTCCGGGACAGGGGGACCCGGGGAGCTGTTTTTT	CASSSGTGGPGELFF
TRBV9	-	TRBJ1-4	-	TGTGCCAGCAGCGCGGGAATTTTAGATCGGAGAGAAAAACTGTTTTTT	CASSAGILDRREKLFF
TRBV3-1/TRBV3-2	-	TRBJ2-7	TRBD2	TGTGCCAGCAGCCAAGGGCTAGCGGAGGGCTACGAGCAGTACTTC	CASSQGLAEGYEQYF
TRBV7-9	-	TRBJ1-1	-	TGTGCCAGCAGCGATACAGGGAAAGGGAACACTGAAGCTTTCTTT	CASSDTGKGNTEAFF
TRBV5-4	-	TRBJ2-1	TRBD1	TGTGCCAGCAGCTGGGGGGACAGGAACTATGAGCAGTTCTTC	CASSWGDRNYEQFF
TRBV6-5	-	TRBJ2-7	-	TGTGCCAGCAGTTTACGGGGGACGGGAAGCTCCTACGAGCAGTACTTC	CASSLRGTGSSYEQYF
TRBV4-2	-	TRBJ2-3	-	TGTGCCAGCAGCCCCTCCGGGCTAGCGATCACAGATACGCAGTATTTT	CASSPSGLAITDTQYF
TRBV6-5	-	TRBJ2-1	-	TGTGCCAGCAGTTACCGGGACAAGGCCCTTTATGAGCAGTTCTTC	CASSYRDKALYEQFF
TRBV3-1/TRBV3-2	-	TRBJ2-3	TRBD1	TGTGCCAGCAGCCAAGAGTGGGACAGGGTAGATACGCAGTATTTT	CASSQEWDRVDTQYF
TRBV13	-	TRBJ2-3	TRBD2	TGTGCCAGCAGCCTCATAGCGGGGGGCGGCGTACTACTAAGCACAGATACGCAGTATTTT	CASSLIAGGGVLLSTDTQYF
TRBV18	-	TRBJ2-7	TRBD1	TGTGCCAGCTCATCCGGACTGGGAGGGACAGGGGCCCCTTACGAGCAGTACTTC	CASSSGLGGTGAPYEQYF
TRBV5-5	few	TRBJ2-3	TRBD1	TGTGCCAGCAGCTTGGCCGGGACAGGGAGCCGGCGTGATACGCAGTATTTT	CASSLAGTGSRRDTQYF
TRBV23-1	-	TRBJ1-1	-	TGCGCCAGCAGTCAACCGAACAACGTCACTGAAGCTTTCTTT	CASSQPNNVTEAFF
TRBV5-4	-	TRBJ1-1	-	TGTGCCAGCAGAGCCTCGACAGGAAACACTGAAGCTTTCTTT	CASRASTGNTEAFF
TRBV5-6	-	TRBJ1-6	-	TGTGCCAGCAGCTCCGTAGGGGCGGAATATAATTCACCCCTCCACTTT	CASSSVGAEYNSPLHF
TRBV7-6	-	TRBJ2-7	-	TGTGCCAGCAGCTTAGCCGCAGGGGACCACGAGCAGTACTTC	CASSLAAGDHEQYF
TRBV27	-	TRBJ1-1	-	TGTGCCAGCAGTTTAAGTTCAACGGGTGGAACTGAAGCTTTCTTT	CASSLSSTGGTEAFF
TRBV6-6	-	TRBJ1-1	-	TGTGCCAGCAACCCCGGTGGGGGGGCCTGGAACACTGAAGCTTTCTTT	CASNPGGGAWNTEAFF
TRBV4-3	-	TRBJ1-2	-	TGCGCCAGCAGCCAAGATTATGAGGGGGTAAACTATGGCTACACCTTC	CASSQDYEGVNYGYTF
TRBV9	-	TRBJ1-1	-	TGTGCCAGCAGCGAAGGGGCAGGGTACAACACTGAAGCTTTCTTT	CASSEGAGYNTEAFF
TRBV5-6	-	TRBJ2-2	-	TGTGCCAGCAGCTCATGGACAGTATACACCGGGGAGCTGTTTTTT	CASSSWTVYTGELFF
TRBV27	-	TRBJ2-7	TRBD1	TGTGCCAGCAGACCGGGACAGGGACCATACGAGCAGTACTTC	CASRPGQGPYEQYF
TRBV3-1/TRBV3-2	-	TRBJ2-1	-	TGTGCCAGCAGCCAAGAGGCGTCAGCGGATGAGCAGTTCTTC	CASSQEASADEQFF
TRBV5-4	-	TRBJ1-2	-	TGTGCCAGCACCGCCCGGCGGGTAGACTATGGCTACACCTTC	CASTARRVDYGYTF